These 21 T cell receptor beta chains were sequenced from one sample in a study of graft-versus-host responses after intestinal transplantation. Antigen specificity for these receptors is unknown. Generated by immunoSEQ multiplex PCR, the TCRdb table keeps only in-frame clones and is missing some. The sample includes about 50,000 clones, about 90% seen only once; the top ten take 2% to 2.5%. The sample in question was unstimulated CD4+ T cells sorted from spleen or lymph node cells, obtained before transplant. These receptors were obtained from a human donor who was the organ donor for an intestinal transplant.

The chain joins TRBV4-2 to TRBJ2-3, with TRBD2 matching 12 bases. With V trimmed by 0 bases and J by 9 bases, 10 bases remained unmatched. Germline CDR1 reads LGHNA; CDR2 reads YNFKEQ. This CDR3 has 17 residues. CDR3 in amino acids: CASSQDTLAGGPATQYF. CDR3 nucleotide sequence: TGTGCCAGCAGCCAAGATACCCTAGCGGGAGGGCCCGCGACGCAGTATTTT.

V usage is TRBV11-2 and J usage is TRBJ2-5, with no clear D. Trimming took 1 base from V and 1 from J, leaving 1 base between them. The CDR3 length is 12 residues. Per germline, CDR1 SGHAT and CDR2 FQNNGV. The CDR3 protein is CASSLAQETQYF. CDR3 nucleotide sequence: TGTGCCAGCAGCTTAGCCCAAGAGACCCAGTACTTC.

The chain recombines TRBV18 with TRBJ2-2, with TRBD2 matching 10 bases. With 3 bases clipped from V and 5 bases from J, the junction kept 3 bases outside the gene matches. From germline, CDR1 is KGHSH and CDR2 LQKENI. The CDR3 is 15 residues long. The CDR3 loop reads CASSPVTSGTGELFF. For the CDR3, the DNA is TGTGCCAGCTCACCCGTGACTAGCGGGACCGGGGAGCTGTTTTTT.

The rearrangement joins TRBV28 to TRBJ1-1; D is perhaps TRBD1 (5 bases). Trimming stripped 2 bases from V and 0 bases from J, with 10 bases between. CDR1 MDHEN and CDR2 SYDVKM come from the germline V gene. CDR3 length equals 15 residues. As DNA, the CDR3 is TGTGCCAGCAGTTTAGGTGGGACGGTGAACACTGAAGCTTTCTTT. This sequence encodes CASSLGGTVNTEAFF.

V usage is TRBV5-4 and J usage is TRBJ2-1, with TRBD2 matching over 12 bases. V lost 3 bases, J lost 10 bases, and 8 bases stayed unmatched. CDR1 SGHNT and CDR2 YYREEE come from the germline V gene (reference sequence). The CDR3 runs to 15 residues. The CDR3 DNA is TGTGCCAGCAGCTCTCCGGGACTAGCGGGTCCCGAGCAGTTCTTC. It is translated as CASSSPGLAGPEQFF.

As for this clone: Other DNA sequences in the same sample also yield this CDR3. CDR3: CASSPPGLQETQYF. The CDR3 region has the DNA TGTGCCAGCTCACCACCGGGACTACAAGAGACCCAGTACTTC. V and J are TRBV18 and TRBJ2-5, with 7 bases matching TRBD2. The CDR3 loop spans 14 amino acids. V lost 0 bases to trimming and J lost 2 bases; unmatched junction nucleotides: 0. Germline CDR1 reads KGHSH; CDR2 reads LQKENI.

The chain uses TRBV7-9 and TRBJ2-1; unclear D gene. V lost 3 bases to trimming and J lost 4 bases, with 13 bases between them. The CDR3 consists of 15 residues. The germline gives CDR1 SEHNR, CDR2 FQNEAQ (reference sequence). The CDR3 DNA reads as TGTGCCAGCAGCTTGTCAGCCCTGTTATACAATGAGCAGTTCTTC. Its translation: CASSLSALLYNEQFF. The full variable domain, with the rest looked up from reference TRBV7-9 and TRBJ2-1, is DTGVSQNPRHKITKRGQNVTFRCDPISEHNRLYWYRQTLGQGPEFLTYFQNEAQLEKSRLLSDRFSAERPKGSFSTLEIQRTEQGDSAMYLCASSLSALLYNEQFFGPGTRLTVL.

In nucleotides, the CDR3 is TGCGCCAGCAGCCGAGCCGGGACTAGCAGGCACGAGCAGTACTTC. Protein product: CASSRAGTSRHEQYF. The V and J genes are TRBV4-1 and TRBJ2-7, with 9 positions matching TRBD2. The germline V gene has CDR1 MGHRA and CDR2 YSYEKL. Germline trimming cut 4 bases from V and 5 bases from J; bases unmatched to any gene: 9. The CDR3 spans 15 residues.

The gene calls are TRBV6-6 and TRBJ1-1; the match to TRBD1 covers 8 bases. Germline loops: CDR1 MNHNY, CDR2 SVGAGI (reference sequence). V lost 5 bases, J lost 3 bases, and 5 bases stayed unmatched. This CDR3 comprises 14 residues. The CDR3 protein is CASSLGQGDTEAFF. CDR3 nucleotides: TGTGCCAGCAGTCTCGGACAGGGTGACACTGAAGCTTTCTTT.

V is TRBV5-6 and J is TRBJ2-3; possible D gene TRBD1, 5 bases. Trimming cost V 2 bases and J 2 bases, with 15 bases left between them. The CDR3 loop spans 16 amino acids. Germline loops: CDR1 SGHDT, CDR2 YYEEEE. The chain's CDR3 is CASSLGIRGNTDTQYF. The CDR3 DNA sequence: TGTGCCAGCAGCTTAGGTATAAGGGGAAACACAGATACGCAGTATTTT.

CDR3 sequence: CAWKDRPGELFF. In DNA form, the CDR3 reads TGTGCCTGGAAGGACCGTCCCGGGGAGCTGTTTTTT. The rearrangement joins TRBV30 to TRBJ2-2; no firm D call. The ends were cut back, 4 bases at V and 6 bases at J, with 9 bases in the middle. Per germline, CDR1 GTSNPN and CDR2 SVGIG (reference sequence). This CDR3 spans 12 amino acids. Together with reference TRBV30 and TRBJ2-2, the CDR3 gives the full variable domain: SQTIHQWPATLVQPVGSPLSLECTVEGTSNPNLYWYRQAAGRGLQLLFYSVGIGQISSEVPQNLSASRPQDRQFILSSKKLLLSDSGFYLCAWKDRPGELFFGEGSRLTVL.

About this clone itself: At the DNA level, this CDR3 is encoded by other sequences in the same sample as well. The gene calls are TRBV18 and TRBJ2-5; the D is unclear. CDR1 is KGHSH, CDR2 LQKENI, per germline. The CDR3 contains 11 residues. The ends were cut back, 2 bases at V and 4 bases at J, with 2 bases in the middle. DNA of the CDR3: TGTGCCAGCTCACCATTAGAGACCCAGTACTTC. It translates to CASSPLETQYF.

The rearrangement joins TRBV7-3 to TRBJ1-2; D remains ambiguous. V lost 2 bases and J 4 bases, leaving 5 bases between the germline ends. Germline CDR1 and CDR2: SGHTA and FQGTGA. The length of the CDR3 is 12 residues. The CDR3 region is CASSLAGYGYTF. The CDR3 region has the DNA TGTGCCAGCAGCTTAGCAGGCTATGGCTACACCTTC.

This chain joins TRBV28 and TRBJ1-2; a possible D gene is TRBD1 (5 bases). The CDR3 extends over 14 amino acids. The V and J ends lost 5 bases and 3 bases respectively, with 13 bases between them. The V gene's germline CDR1 is MDHEN and CDR2 SYDVKM. The chain's CDR3 is CASSPRDRYYGYTF. The CDR3 DNA is TGTGCCAGCAGTCCAAGGGACCGCTACTATGGCTACACCTTC.

The chain combines TRBV7-9 with TRBJ2-1; 10 bases are a match to TRBD1. CDR3 length: 14 residues. Germline-derived CDR1 and CDR2 are SEHNR and FQNEAQ (reference sequence). Unmatched junction bases numbered 2, after V lost 3 bases and J lost 6 bases. The chain's CDR3 is CASSLDRGGNEQFF. CDR3 in DNA: TGTGCCAGCAGCTTGGACAGGGGGGGCAATGAGCAGTTCTTC.

This rearrangement joins TRBV4-3 to TRBJ2-2; 13 bases agree with TRBD2. Germline loops: CDR1 LGHNA, CDR2 YSLEER. The CDR3 covers 16 residues. J gave up 4 bases and V 2 bases, and 1 base lay outside the gene matches. The CDR3 region is CASSQTSGRVTGELFF. CDR3 sequence (DNA): TGCGCCAGCAGCCAAACTAGCGGGAGGGTCACCGGGGAGCTGTTTTTT.

The DNA for the CDR3 is TGTGCCAGCTCCGGACTAGTGAGTAATGAGCAGTTCTTC. It codes for CASSGLVSNEQFF. The rearrangement uses TRBV28 and TRBJ2-1, with 7 bases aligning to TRBD2. This CDR3 is 13 amino acids long. The germline CDR1 and CDR2 sequences are MDHEN and SYDVKM. V lost 8 bases to trimming and J lost 7 bases; unmatched junction nucleotides: 8.

J is TRBJ1-2 and V is TRBV5-1, with D perhaps matching TRBD1 (5 bases). The CDR3 totals 15 residues. Deletions cut 2 bases from V and 7 bases from J, with 18 bases between. Germline values: CDR1 SGHRS, CDR2 YFSETQ. DNA for the CDR3: TGCGCCAGCAGCTTTGGCACCTTAACCGGGGGTGGCTACACCTTC. Translation: CASSFGTLTGGGYTF. The variable domain in full, with the rest retrieved from reference TRBV5-1 and TRBJ1-2, is KAGVTQTPRYLIKTRGQQVTLSCSPISGHRSVSWYQQTPGQGLQFLFEYFSETQRNKGNFPGRFSGRQFSNSRSEMNVSTLELGDSALYLCASSFGTLTGGGYTFGSGTRLTVV.

This chain connects TRBV28 to TRBJ2-6; D not resolved. Germline loops: CDR1 MDHEN, CDR2 SYDVKM. The CDR3 totals 15 residues. Trimming removed 6 bases from V and 0 bases from J, with 9 bases in between. CDR3 nucleotide sequence: TGTGCCAGCAGCCGAGGCGCCTCTGGGGCCAACGTCCTGACTTTC. It translates to CASSRGASGANVLTF.

The chain carries TRBV7-2 and TRBJ1-1; D uncertain. This CDR3 region has 13 residues. The ends were cut back, 3 bases at V and 3 bases at J, with 8 bases in the middle. Germline V CDR1 and CDR2: SGHTA, FQGNSA. Here the CDR3 reads CASSFLWDTEAFF. The CDR3, as DNA: TGTGCCAGCAGCTTCTTATGGGACACTGAAGCTTTCTTT. Full variable domain (rest looked up from reference TRBV7-2 and TRBJ1-1): GAGVSQSPSNKVTEKGKDVELRCDPISGHTALYWYRQSLGQGLEFLIYFQGNSAPDKSGLPSDRFSAERTGGSVSTLTIQRTQQEDSAVYLCASSFLWDTEAFFGQGTRLTVV.

V usage is TRBV15 and J usage is TRBJ2-2; 8 bases map to TRBD2. J was trimmed by 0 bases and V by 6 bases; bases with no gene match: 3. The length of the CDR3 is 15 residues. Germline values: CDR1 LNHNV, CDR2 YYDKDF (reference sequence). CDR3 coding DNA: TGTGCCACCAGGTCAGCGGGAGCGAACACCGGGGAGCTGTTTTTT. This translates into CATRSAGANTGELFF. The full variable domain, its missing parts supplied by reference TRBV15 and TRBJ2-2, is DAMVIQNPRYQVTQFGKPVTLSCSQTLNHNVMYWYQQKSSQAPKLLFHYYDKDFNNEADTPDNFQSRRPNTSFCFLDIRSPGLGDTAMYLCATRSAGANTGELFFGEGSRLTVL.